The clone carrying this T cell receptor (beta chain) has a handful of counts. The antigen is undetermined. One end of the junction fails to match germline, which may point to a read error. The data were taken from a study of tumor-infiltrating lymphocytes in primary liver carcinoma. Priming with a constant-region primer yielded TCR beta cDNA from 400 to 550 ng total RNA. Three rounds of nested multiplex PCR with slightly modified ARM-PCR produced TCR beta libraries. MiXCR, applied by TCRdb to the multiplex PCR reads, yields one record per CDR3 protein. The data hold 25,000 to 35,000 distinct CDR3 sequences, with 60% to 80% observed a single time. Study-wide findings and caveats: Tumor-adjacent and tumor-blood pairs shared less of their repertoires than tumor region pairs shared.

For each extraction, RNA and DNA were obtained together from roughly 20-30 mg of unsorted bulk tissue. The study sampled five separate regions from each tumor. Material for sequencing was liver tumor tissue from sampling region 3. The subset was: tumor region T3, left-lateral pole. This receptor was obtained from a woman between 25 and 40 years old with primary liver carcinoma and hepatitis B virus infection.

CDR3 amino acids: CASVLLGQISEANVLTF. The CDR3 coding sequence is TGTGCCAGCGTTCTTTTAGGACAGATCTCTGAGGCCAACGTCCTGACTTTC. The rearrangement uses TRBV5-6 and TRBJ2-6, with D perhaps TRBD1 (6 bases). The CDR3 consists of 17 residues. CDR1 is SGHDT and CDR2 is YYEEEE in the germline V gene.